The 32 T cell receptor beta chains given below trace back to one sample, sequenced in a study of blood T cell repertoires in COVID-19. Generated by immunoSEQ multiplex PCR, the TCRdb table keeps only in-frame clones and is missing some. The data show around 250,000 clones, approximately 86% seen once. The sequencing input was PBMCs or T cells enriched from blood (not recorded which). The receptor source for this set is a woman between 45 and 65 years old who had recovered from COVID-19.

The chain couples TRBV28 to TRBJ1-5, with D unresolved. Trimming removed 6 bases at V and 3 bases at J, with 12 bases between. From germline, CDR1 is MDHEN and CDR2 SYDVKM. CDR3 length: 14 residues. DNA for the CDR3: TGTGCCAGCAGCGCCCAGGCCACCAATCAGCCCCAGCATTTT. It translates to CASSAQATNQPQHF.

The chain joins TRBV10-3 to TRBJ1-5, with TRBD1 as a possible D gene (5 bases). Trimming took off 6 bases at V and 7 bases at J, with 13 bases between the two ends. Germline V gives CDR1 ENHRY, CDR2 SYGVKD. The CDR3 totals 13 residues. The CDR3 is CAISEGVLQPQHF. CDR3 coding DNA: TGTGCCATCAGCGAAGGGGTATTACAGCCCCAGCATTTT.

The chain uses TRBV3-1 (or the pseudogene TRBV3-2) and TRBJ2-7, with 10 bases matching TRBD2. The CDR3 is 17 amino acids. The trim removed 0 bases at V and 6 bases at J, leaving 11 bases unmatched. The V gene's germline CDR1 is LGHDT and CDR2 YNNKEL (reference sequence). The CDR3 protein is CASSQESSGRIAGEQYF. CDR3 DNA: TGTGCCAGCAGCCAAGAGTCTAGCGGGAGAATAGCAGGCGAGCAGTACTTC.

A single count supports this clone. The rearrangement links TRBV4-2 to TRBJ2-5, with TRBD2 identical over 7 bases. The V segment lost 5 bases and the J segment 5 bases; nucleotides outside the gene matches: 11. Per germline, CDR1 LGHNA and CDR2 YNFKEQ. The CDR3 covers 15 residues. The CDR3 here is CASSTLLAGVETQYF. The CDR3 DNA sequence: TGTGCCAGCAGCACTCTGCTGGCGGGAGTTGAGACCCAGTACTTC.

The rearrangement joins TRBV9 to TRBJ2-7; no definite D call. Trimming cost V 0 bases and J 9 bases, with 16 bases left between them. The CDR3 covers 14 residues. Germline CDR1 and CDR2: SGDLS and YYNGEE. The DNA for the CDR3 is TGTGCCAGCAGCGTAGGCGGTGGGTCTCCGACGCAGTACTTC. Translating it yields CASSVGGGSPTQYF.

V and J are TRBV27 and TRBJ2-2; no definite D call. CDR3 length: 14 residues. V lost 2 bases and J 4 bases, leaving 8 bases between the germline ends. Per the germline V gene, CDR1 is MNHEY and CDR2 is SMNVEV (reference sequence). CDR3 in DNA: TGTGCCAGCAGTTTAGTGAGTCGCACCGGGGAGCTGTTTTTT. Translated, it gives CASSLVSRTGELFF.

CDR3 nucleotides: TGCGCCAGCAGCCTCGGGACAGGCTCTTCTCAGCCCCAGCATTTT. Amino acid sequence: CASSLGTGSSQPQHF. This chain connects TRBV4-3 to TRBJ1-5, with 8 positions matching TRBD1. V shed 4 bases, J shed 6 bases, and the junction held 8 bases outside the gene matches. Per germline, CDR1 LGHNA and CDR2 YSLEER. This CDR3 contains 15 residues.

This sequence joins TRBV10-3 and TRBJ1-4; D gene unclear. V gave up 3 bases and J gave up 7 bases, with 9 bases separating them. Per germline, CDR1 ENHRY and CDR2 SYGVKD. This CDR3 has 13 residues. CDR3 loop: CAISDIRFEKLFF. DNA for the CDR3: TGTGCCATCAGTGATATCAGGTTTGAAAAACTGTTTTTT.

The chain is built from TRBV3-1 (or the pseudogene TRBV3-2) and TRBJ2-5; tentatively, D is TRBD2 (5 bases). Germline V lookup: CDR1 LGHDT, CDR2 YNNKEL (reference sequence). V was cut by 5 bases and J by 5 bases, with 12 bases left in between. The CDR3 runs 13 residues. Written as DNA, the CDR3 is TGTGCCAGCAGCGGGAGTTCGGACGAGACCCAGTACTTC. Protein sequence: CASSGSSDETQYF.

This chain links TRBV11-2 with TRBJ2-2, with a possible D match to TRBD2 (6 bases). CDR1 SGHAT and CDR2 FQNNGV come from the germline V gene. V was trimmed by 1 base and J by 2 bases, leaving 8 bases between them. The CDR3 is made up of 15 amino acids. The CDR3 is CASSLASVNTGELFF. CDR3 coding DNA: TGTGCCAGCAGCTTAGCTAGCGTCAACACCGGGGAGCTGTTTTTT.

V is TRBV19 and J is TRBJ1-1; 7 nucleotides line up with TRBD1. This CDR3 is 16 amino acids long. The V gene's germline CDR1 is LNHDA and CDR2 SQIVND (reference sequence). V dropped 3 bases and J dropped 4; count of bases not matched to a gene: 11. The CDR3 region is CASSIWAPGQPTEAFF. The CDR3, as DNA: TGTGCCAGTAGTATTTGGGCACCGGGACAGCCCACTGAAGCTTTCTTT. Full variable domain (missing parts from reference TRBV19 and TRBJ1-1): DGGITQSPKYLFRKEGQNVTLSCEQNLNHDAMYWYRQDPGQGLRLIYYSQIVNDFQKGDIAEGYSVSREKKESFPLTVTSAQKNPTAFYLCASSIWAPGQPTEAFFGQGTRLTVV.

This chain links TRBV9 with TRBJ2-7; weak D call: TRBD1 (6 bases). The germline CDR1 and CDR2 sequences are SGDLS and YYNGEE. CDR3 length equals 14 residues. V lost 0 bases to trimming and J lost 0 bases, with 7 bases between them. For the CDR3, the DNA is TGTGCCAGCAGCGTAGAGGGGGACTCCTACGAGCAGTACTTC. Encoded protein: CASSVEGDSYEQYF.

The J gene is TRBJ1-5, the V gene TRBV25-1, with 8 bases identical to TRBD1. From germline, CDR1 is MGHDK and CDR2 SYGVNS. The junction had 4 bases not matched to a gene; V was cut back by 8 bases and J by 7 bases. The CDR3 sequence is 12 residues long. The CDR3 region has the DNA TGTGCCAGCGGGACAGGAGGGCAGCCCCAGCATTTT. Translated: CASGTGGQPQHF.

The V gene is TRBV27, the J gene TRBJ1-6; D gene unclear. Trimming took 4 bases from V and 6 from J, leaving 10 bases between them. Looked up from germline, CDR1 is MNHEY and CDR2 is SMNVEV (reference sequence). The CDR3 is made up of 14 amino acids. The CDR3 loop is CASSSLPLNSPLHF. The CDR3 DNA is TGTGCCAGCAGTTCTCTACCCCTTAATTCACCCCTCCACTTT.

CDR3 DNA sequence: TGTGCCAGTAGTATAGAGCAGGGGGCGTCATTGTTTAGCACTGAAGCTTTCTTT. Encoded protein: CASSIEQGASLFSTEAFF. This chain joins TRBV19 and TRBJ1-1, with 8 bases that match TRBD1. The germline V gene has CDR1 LNHDA and CDR2 SQIVND (reference sequence). CDR3 size: 18 residues. V lost 0 bases, J lost 4 bases, and 13 bases stayed unmatched.

The chain couples TRBV11-2 to TRBJ1-1; D uncertain. CDR3 length: 13 amino acids. V lost 3 bases, J lost 1 base, and 6 bases lay in between. The germline V gene encodes CDR1 SGHAT and CDR2 FQNNGV. CDR3: CASSFKRNTEAFF. The CDR3 DNA reads as TGTGCCAGCAGCTTCAAGCGGAACACTGAAGCTTTCTTT.

The chain has TRBV5-1 and TRBJ2-7; a possible D gene is TRBD1 (5 bases). The CDR3 runs to 12 residues. V was trimmed by 3 bases and J by 5 bases, leaving 9 bases between them. CDR1 is SGHRS, CDR2 YFSETQ, per germline. The CDR3 is CASSSLGHEQYF. Written as DNA, the CDR3 is TGCGCCAGCAGCTCGTTGGGGCACGAGCAGTACTTC.

The chain has TRBV9 and TRBJ2-1; D is ambiguous. V gave up 0 bases and J gave up 5 bases, with 15 bases separating them. Germline values: CDR1 SGDLS, CDR2 YYNGEE. CDR3 length equals 16 residues. The CDR3 nucleotides read TGTGCCAGCAGCGTAGAAGACCGGCTAGTTAACAATGAGCAGTTCTTC. Amino acid sequence: CASSVEDRLVNNEQFF.

The chain combines TRBV10-3 with TRBJ1-2, with 8 bases lining up with TRBD1. CDR1 is ENHRY and CDR2 is SYGVKD in the germline V gene. The V and J ends lost 7 bases and 7 bases, in that order; junction bases with no gene match: 11. This CDR3 has 14 residues. This chain's CDR3 is CAIKDGQGEVGYTF. The CDR3, as DNA: TGTGCCATCAAAGACGGACAGGGTGAGGTTGGCTACACCTTC.

V and J are TRBV10-3 and TRBJ1-2; 10 nucleotides match TRBD1. V was clipped by 6 bases and J by 7 bases; unmatched bases: 5. The V gene's germline CDR1 is ENHRY and CDR2 SYGVKD. This CDR3 is built from 13 residues. The CDR3 sequence: CAISLGQGTGYTF. CDR3 DNA: TGTGCCATCAGCCTGGGACAGGGGACTGGCTACACCTTC.

This clone was seen just once. The genes are TRBV3-1 (or the pseudogene TRBV3-2) and TRBJ2-7, with D possibly TRBD1 on 5 matching bases. V shed 1 base and J shed 1 base, with 11 bases lying between them. Germline V lookup: CDR1 LGHDT, CDR2 YNNKEL (reference sequence). The CDR3 extends over 15 amino acids. The DNA of the CDR3 is TGTGCCAGCAGCCAAGGTCCAGGGATTTCCTACGAGCAGTACTTC. Protein product: CASSQGPGISYEQYF.

The chain combines TRBV7-2 with TRBJ2-3; D call uncertain. The CDR3 covers 14 residues. Germline-derived CDR1 and CDR2 are SGHTA and FQGNSA. V lost 5 bases to trimming and J lost 6 bases, with 15 bases between them. In DNA, the CDR3 is TGTGCCAGCAGCCAACCTGGAGTTACGGATACGCAGTATTTT. Its protein is CASSQPGVTDTQYF.

This clone was picked up a small number of times. The V and J genes are TRBV7-2 and TRBJ2-1; TRBD2 aligns across 12 bases. The CDR3 extends over 14 amino acids. Trimming took 5 bases from V and 8 from J; bases not matched to a gene: 4. Germline V gene sequence: CDR1 SGHTA, CDR2 FQGNSA. The CDR3 coding sequence is TGTGCCAGCAGCAGGACTAGCGGGACTTATGAGCAGTTCTTC. Translation gives CASSRTSGTYEQFF.

The chain joins TRBV6-2 or TRBV6-3 to TRBJ2-7; the D gene is possibly TRBD2 (5 bases). The CDR3 runs 16 residues. V lost 2 bases, J lost 3 bases, and 17 bases lay in between. Germline V gene lookup returns CDR1 MNHEY and CDR2 SVGEGT. The CDR3 DNA reads as TGTGCCAGCAGTTACGCCCCCAGTCTCGGGAACTACGAGCAGTACTTC. It yields the protein CASSYAPSLGNYEQYF.

This chain connects TRBV3-1 (or the pseudogene TRBV3-2) to TRBJ1-1; D is ambiguous. CDR1 LGHDT and CDR2 YNNKEL come from the germline V gene (reference sequence). Between the trimmed V and J ends, which lost 1 base and 1 base, there was a span of 7 bases. The CDR3 extends over 14 amino acids. The CDR3 region has the DNA TGTGCCAGCAGCCAAGTACCCGGGAACACTGAAGCTTTCTTT. Protein product: CASSQVPGNTEAFF.

V is TRBV24-1 and J is TRBJ1-2; TRBD1 might be the D (6 bases). This CDR3 is built from 13 residues. Trimming left V 9 bases short and J 2 bases short, with 12 bases between. Germline values: CDR1 KGHDR, CDR2 SFDVKD. CDR3 loop: CATSDSNNYGYTF. CDR3 sequence (DNA): TGTGCCACCTCGGACAGTAACAACTATGGCTACACCTTC.

The chain links TRBV18 to TRBJ1-1; D is ambiguous. The V gene's germline CDR1 is KGHSH and CDR2 LQKENI. The ends were cut back, 2 bases at V and 4 bases at J, with 11 bases in the middle. The CDR3 contains 14 residues. CDR3 amino acids: CASSPIGEGTEAFF. The CDR3 bases are TGTGCCAGCTCACCAATTGGGGAGGGCACTGAAGCTTTCTTT. Based on the CDR3 plus reference TRBV18 and TRBJ1-1, the full variable domain is NAGVMQNPRHLVRRRGQEARLRCSPMKGHSHVYWYRQLPEEGLKFMVYLQKENIIDESGMPKERFSAEFPKEGPSILRIQQVVRGDSAAYFCASSPIGEGTEAFFGQGTRLTVV.

The chain employs TRBV28 and TRBJ2-1; 8 nucleotides agree with TRBD2. This CDR3 spans 16 amino acids. Germline CDR1 reads MDHEN; CDR2 reads SYDVKM. V gave up 5 bases and J gave up 4 bases; unmatched junction bases: 10. CDR3 sequence: CASSPLTSATYNEQFF. As DNA, the CDR3 is TGTGCCAGCAGTCCCTTGACTAGCGCTACGTACAATGAGCAGTTCTTC.

This rearrangement joins TRBV6-5 to TRBJ2-1, with 10 bases that match TRBD2. This CDR3 is built from 15 residues. The V and J ends lost 6 bases and 6 bases, in that order; junction bases with no gene match: 8. Germline V gene sequence: CDR1 MNHEY, CDR2 SVGAGI. In DNA, the CDR3 is TGTGCCAGCAGCCTTCGGACTAGCGGAGGCAATGAGCAGTTCTTC. This encodes CASSLRTSGGNEQFF.

The genes are TRBV7-9 and TRBJ2-2, with 8 bases fitting TRBD1. The J segment lost 6 bases and the V segment lost 5 bases, leaving 5 bases of the junction unmatched. This CDR3 has 14 amino acids. Germline V gene data show CDR1 as SEHNR and CDR2 as FQNEAQ (reference sequence). CDR3 sequence: CASSPRQGPGELFF. The CDR3 DNA reads as TGTGCCAGCAGCCCACGACAGGGGCCCGGGGAGCTGTTTTTT.

The rearrangement uses TRBV25-1 and TRBJ1-6; TRBD1 is a possible D gene (6 bases). Per germline, CDR1 MGHDK and CDR2 SYGVNS. Trimming took off 5 bases at V and 2 bases at J, with 10 bases between the two ends. This CDR3 has 15 residues. CDR3 amino acids: CASSKQGTYNSPLHF. In DNA, the CDR3 is TGTGCCAGCAGTAAACAGGGAACCTATAATTCACCCCTCCACTTT. Full variable domain (rest looked up from reference TRBV25-1 and TRBJ1-6): EADIYQTPRYLVIGTGKKITLECSQTMGHDKMYWYQQDPGMELHLIHYSYGVNSTEKGDLSSESTVSRIRTEHFPLTLESARPSHTSQYLCASSKQGTYNSPLHFGNGTRLTVT.

The CDR3 DNA sequence: TGTGCCAGCAGCGCGCCGGGACTAGATCCCTACGAGCAGTACTTC. It yields the protein CASSAPGLDPYEQYF. The rearrangement uses TRBV28 and TRBJ2-7; the match to TRBD2 covers 8 bases. Germline loops: CDR1 MDHEN, CDR2 SYDVKM. After removal of 6 bases from V and 2 bases from J, the junction contained 9 bases not matched to a gene. This CDR3 is built from 15 residues.